This T cell receptor beta chain was recovered during a study of cytomegalovirus exposure and HLA in healthy donors. J was trimmed by 5 bases and V by 6 bases; bases with no gene match: 5. There are 14 residues in the CDR3. Germline V gene sequence: CDR1 SGHVS, CDR2 FNYEAQ. This PCR relied on a set of 60 Vbeta primers and 13 Jbeta primers. The repertoire was sequenced with immunoSEQ multiplex PCR; TCRdb's copy has only in-frame clones and lacks some. The sample carries 170,000 or so clones, 75% to 90% recorded once. Sequencing was done on a sample of PBMCs. The source is a man under 40 in good health and CMV-seropositive. The chain links TRBV7-6 to TRBJ2-1; 9 bases line up with TRBD2. The CDR3 bases are TGTGCCAGCAGACCTAGCGGGGTCAACAATGAGCAGTTCTTC. It is translated as CASRPSGVNNEQFF.